The 9 T cell receptor beta chains listed next were all sequenced from one sample in a study of monozygotic twins with inflammatory bowel disease (dated by TCRdb to 2018 to 2020). Libraries were prepared through 5' RACE. Reads for this sample came from an Illumina HiSeq 2500. Based on TCRdb reprocessing of the reads, there is one entry per CDR3 protein sequence, and DNA is missing. The sample's own table lists hundreds of thousands of distinct CDR3 sequences. The top ten clonotypes cover 5.6% of the sample. The specimen was blood. These TCRs come from a human donor with ulcerative colitis or Crohn's disease, or a healthy co-twin of an affected twin (not recorded which).

This chain joins TRBV3-1 and TRBJ2-7; there is no DNA to check the TCRdb D call of TRBD2. Germline V CDR1 and CDR2: LGHDT, YNNKEL (reference sequence). The CDR3 length is 14 residues. Here the CDR3 reads CASSQGTTGYEQYF.

This chain connects TRBV7-2 to TRBJ2-7; TCRdb's D call, TRBD1, is unchecked because there is no DNA. The CDR3 has 15 amino acids. Per germline, CDR1 SGHTA and CDR2 FQGNSA. The CDR3 sequence: CASSHGQGSFYEQYF.

This chain connects TRBV4-3 to TRBJ1-5; TCRdb gives TRBD1 as the D gene, but with no DNA this cannot be confirmed. CDR3 length: 14 residues. Germline CDR1 LGHNA, CDR2 YSLEER. The CDR3 spells CASSRGQGNQPQHF.

The chain couples TRBV5-1 to TRBJ1-4; TCRdb names TRBD1, which stays unverified in the absence of DNA. The CDR3 is 15 amino acids. The germline CDR1 and CDR2 sequences are SGHRS and YFSETQ. The CDR3 sequence is CASSSSGDPNEKLFF. Filled out from reference TRBV5-1 and TRBJ1-4, the complete variable domain reads KAGVTQTPRYLIKTRGQQVTLSCSPISGHRSVSWYQQTPGQGLQFLFEYFSETQRNKGNFPGRFSGRQFSNSRSEMNVSTLELGDSALYLCASSSSGDPNEKLFFGSGTQLSVL.

The chain combines TRBV6-1 with TRBJ2-2; TCRdb gives TRBD2 as the D gene, but with no DNA this cannot be confirmed. The length of the CDR3 is 18 residues. Germline V gives CDR1 MNHNS, CDR2 SASEGT. CDR3 loop: CASSEGLAGGLNTGELFF.

This chain joins TRBV10-1 and TRBJ2-3; lacking DNA, the TRBD1 call made by TCRdb goes unchecked. The CDR3 runs to 14 residues. In germline, CDR1 is WNHNN, CDR2 SYGVQD (reference sequence). The chain's CDR3 is CASSESTGTRTQYF.

The rearrangement joins TRBV5-4 to TRBJ1-2. Germline V gene lookup returns CDR1 SGHNT and CDR2 YYREEE (reference sequence). This CDR3 is built from 14 residues. CDR3 amino acids: CASSLAPDNYGYTF.

The chain uses TRBV12-3 or TRBV12-4 and TRBJ1-2; no DNA is available, so the TRBD1 call from TCRdb remains unchecked. The CDR3 consists of 15 residues. The CDR3 sequence: CASSLNPGQPYGYTF.

The chain joins TRBV4-3 to TRBJ2-7. Germline V lookup: CDR1 LGHNA, CDR2 YSLEER. The CDR3 runs to 16 residues. CDR3 residues: CASSQKVSGTLYEQYF.